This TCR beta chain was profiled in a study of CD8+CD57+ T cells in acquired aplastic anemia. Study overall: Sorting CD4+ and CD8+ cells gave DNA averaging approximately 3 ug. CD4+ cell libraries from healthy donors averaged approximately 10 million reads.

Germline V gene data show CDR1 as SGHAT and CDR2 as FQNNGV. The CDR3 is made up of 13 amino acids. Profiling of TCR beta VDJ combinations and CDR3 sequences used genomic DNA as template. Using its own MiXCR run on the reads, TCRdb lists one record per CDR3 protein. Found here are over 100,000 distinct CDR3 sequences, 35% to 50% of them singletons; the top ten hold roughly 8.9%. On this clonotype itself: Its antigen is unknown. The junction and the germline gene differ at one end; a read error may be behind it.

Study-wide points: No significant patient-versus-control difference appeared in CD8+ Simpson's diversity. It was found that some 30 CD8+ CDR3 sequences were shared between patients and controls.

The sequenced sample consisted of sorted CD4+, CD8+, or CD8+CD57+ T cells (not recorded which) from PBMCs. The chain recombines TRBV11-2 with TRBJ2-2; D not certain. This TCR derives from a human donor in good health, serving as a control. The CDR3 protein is CASSESSDVRLSF. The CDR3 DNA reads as TGTGCCAGCAGTGAGTCATCGGACGTCAGGCTGTCTTTT.